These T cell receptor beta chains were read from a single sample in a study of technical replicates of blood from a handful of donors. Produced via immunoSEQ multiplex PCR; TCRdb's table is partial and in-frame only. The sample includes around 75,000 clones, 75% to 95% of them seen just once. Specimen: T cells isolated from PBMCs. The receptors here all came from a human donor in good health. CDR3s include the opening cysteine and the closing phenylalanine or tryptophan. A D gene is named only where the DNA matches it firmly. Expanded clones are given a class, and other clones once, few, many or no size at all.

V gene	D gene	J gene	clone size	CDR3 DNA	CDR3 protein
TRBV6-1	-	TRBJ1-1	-	TGTGCCAGCAGTGAAGAACGAGGGTCTGAAGCTTTCTTT	CASSEERGSEAFF
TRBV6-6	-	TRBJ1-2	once	TGTGCCAGCACCAGGAACGACGGCGGCTACACCTTC	CASTRNDGGYTF
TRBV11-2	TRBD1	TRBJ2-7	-	TGTGCCAGCAGCTTGGGACAGGTCTCCTACGAGCAGTACTTC	CASSLGQVSYEQYF
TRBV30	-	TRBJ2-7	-	TGTGCCTGGCAAAGGGGCGAGCAGTACTTC	CAWQRGEQYF
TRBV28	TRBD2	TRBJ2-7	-	TGTGCCAGCAGTTTGGTTGGCGGGAGGGGCTACGAGCAGTACTTC	CASSLVGGRGYEQYF
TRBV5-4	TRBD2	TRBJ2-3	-	TGTGCCATCCGTAGCGGGGGGATGGCCACAGATACGCAGTATTTT	CAIRSGGMATDTQYF
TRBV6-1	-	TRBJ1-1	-	TGTGCCATTACGGTACAGGGCCCCACTGAAGCTTTCTTT	CAITVQGPTEAFF
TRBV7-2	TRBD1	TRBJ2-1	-	TGTGCCAGCAGCTTTCGACAGGGGCCCTGGGGGTTCTTC	CASSFRQGPWGFF
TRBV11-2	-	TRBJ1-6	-	TGTGCCAGCAGCTTAGGTCAGGGGCGGAATTCACCCCTCCACTTT	CASSLGQGRNSPLHF
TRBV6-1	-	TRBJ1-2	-	TGTGCCAGCAGTGAAGTGGGGGGGTTCTTGGGAGGCTACACCTTC	CASSEVGGFLGGYTF
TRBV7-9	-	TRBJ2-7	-	TGTGCCAGCAGCTTGGGGAGAGAGCAGTACTTC	CASSLGREQYF
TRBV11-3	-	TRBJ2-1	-	TGTGCCAGCAGCTTAGATAGGGGATACAATGAGCAGTTCTTC	CASSLDRGYNEQFF
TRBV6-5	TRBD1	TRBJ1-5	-	TGTGCCAGCAGACCGACAGGGTGGGCCAATCAGCCCCAGCATTTT	CASRPTGWANQPQHF
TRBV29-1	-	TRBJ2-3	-	TGCAGCGTTGAGAGGGCAGGGGCCATCCGGGATACGCAGTATTTT	CSVERAGAIRDTQYF
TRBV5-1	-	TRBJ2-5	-	TGCGCCAGCAGTCTTTCGGCAGGGGTCCAAGAGACCCAGTACTTC	CASSLSAGVQETQYF
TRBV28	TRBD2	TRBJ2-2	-	TGTGCCACCCGGGTGCTAGCGGGAGGTTCTGTAGGCGGGGAGCTGTTTTTT	CATRVLAGGSVGGELFF
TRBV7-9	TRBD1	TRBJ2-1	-	TGTGCCAGCAGGTCCGACAGGGCCGGCGGATATGAGCAGTTCTTC	CASRSDRAGGYEQFF
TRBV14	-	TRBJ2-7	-	TGTGCCAGCAGCCAAGGGGCCCTCTGGGACGAGCAGTACTTC	CASSQGALWDEQYF
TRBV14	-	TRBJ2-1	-	TGTGCCAGCAGCTTGGGGGGGCTGTTCTACAATGAGCAGTTCTTC	CASSLGGLFYNEQFF
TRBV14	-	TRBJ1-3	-	TGTGCCAGCAGCCCATCGGTCGGCACCATATATTTT	CASSPSVGTIYF
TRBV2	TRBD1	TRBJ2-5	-	TGTGCCAGCAGTGTGGACAGGGAAGAGACCCAGTACTTC	CASSVDREETQYF
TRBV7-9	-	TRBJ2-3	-	TGTGCCAGCAGCACTACAGATACGCAGTATTTT	CASSTTDTQYF
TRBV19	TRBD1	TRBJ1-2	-	TGTGCCAGTAGTATCATTAGGCGCAGAACAGGGGGCAATGGCTACACCTTC	CASSIIRRRTGGNGYTF
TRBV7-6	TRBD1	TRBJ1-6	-	TGTGCCAGCAGCTTAGTAGGGGGACAGGGGTCATCACCCCTCCACTTT	CASSLVGGQGSSPLHF
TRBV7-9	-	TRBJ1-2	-	TGTGCCAGCAGCTTAGAAGTCGACAGCTATGGCTACACCTTC	CASSLEVDSYGYTF
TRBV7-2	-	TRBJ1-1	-	TGTGCCAGCAGCTTAGACCCGCAGGGGAATCAAGCTTTCTTT	CASSLDPQGNQAFF
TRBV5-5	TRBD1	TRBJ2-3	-	TGTGCCAGCAGCTTGGGACGACAGGGCCCAGATACGCAGTATTTT	CASSLGRQGPDTQYF
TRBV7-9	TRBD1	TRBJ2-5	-	TGTGCCAGCAGCGCTTCACAGGGGGCATGGGAGACCCAGTACTTC	CASSASQGAWETQYF
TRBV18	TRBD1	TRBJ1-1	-	TGTGCCAGCTCACCACCAGGGACAGAATCAGGCAACACTGAAGCTTTCTTT	CASSPPGTESGNTEAFF
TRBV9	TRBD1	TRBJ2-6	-	TGTGCCAGCAGCGTAGTGGGACAGGTGACCTCTGGGGCCAACGTCCTGACTTTC	CASSVVGQVTSGANVLTF
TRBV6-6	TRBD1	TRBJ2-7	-	TGTGCCAGCAGTTACTCGAGGGGACAGCGTGCCTACGAGCAGTACTTC	CASSYSRGQRAYEQYF
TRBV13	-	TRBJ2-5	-	TGTGCCAGCAGCCCGGGGACATACCAAGAGACCCAGTACTTC	CASSPGTYQETQYF
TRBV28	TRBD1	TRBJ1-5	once	TGTGCCAGCAGTGAACAGGGGGCGCGAAATCAGCCCCAGCATTTT	CASSEQGARNQPQHF
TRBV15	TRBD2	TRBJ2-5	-	TGTGCCACCAGCAGAGGTCGGGCTAGCGGGAGTATGCGGGAAGAGACCCAGTACTTC	CATSRGRASGSMREETQYF
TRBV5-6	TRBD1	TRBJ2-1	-	TGTGCCAGCAGCCCATATTCCGCCGGGACAGGGGACTACAATGAGCAGTTCTTC	CASSPYSAGTGDYNEQFF
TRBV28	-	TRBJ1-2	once	TGTGCCAGCAGCTATCGGAGTTATGGCTACACCTTC	CASSYRSYGYTF
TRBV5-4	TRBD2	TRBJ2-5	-	TGTGCCAGCAGCGACTCTAGCGGGAGTCGACAAGAGACCCAGTACTTC	CASSDSSGSRQETQYF
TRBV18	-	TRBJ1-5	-	TGTGCCAGCTCTCCCGGGACAAATAGCAATCAGCCCCAGCATTTT	CASSPGTNSNQPQHF
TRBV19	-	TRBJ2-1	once	TGTGCCAGTAGTCTAACAGGGATTGATGAGCAGTTCTTC	CASSLTGIDEQFF
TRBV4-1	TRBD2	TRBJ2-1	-	TGCGCCAGCAGCCAAGGGTTCAGCGGGGGGGCCGGGAATGAGCAGTTCTTC	CASSQGFSGGAGNEQFF
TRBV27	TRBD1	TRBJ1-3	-	TGTGCCAGCAGTTTGTCCAGGGGGCTGGGAAACACCATATATTTT	CASSLSRGLGNTIYF
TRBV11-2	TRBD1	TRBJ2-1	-	TGTGCCAGCAGCAAACCTACCGGGACAGGGGAAGGTTCGCAGTTCTTC	CASSKPTGTGEGSQFF
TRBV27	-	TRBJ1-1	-	TGTGCCAGCAGTTTAGCCGGGTCTGAAGCTTTCTTT	CASSLAGSEAFF
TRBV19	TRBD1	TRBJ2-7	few	TGTGCCAGTAGTATCGGGGACAGCACCCAAAGCCAGTACTTC	CASSIGDSTQSQYF
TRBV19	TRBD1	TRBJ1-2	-	TGTGCCAGTAGTACCCGAATAGGTGGAGGGGGCGGTTATGGCTACACCTTC	CASSTRIGGGGGYGYTF
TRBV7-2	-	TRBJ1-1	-	TGTGCCAGCAGCTCCCCCTCGAGGATGAACACTGAAGCTTTCTTT	CASSSPSRMNTEAFF
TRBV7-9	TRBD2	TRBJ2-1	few	TGTGCCAGCACCTACTACCCGGGAGGGCCCTCTGGGGAGCAGTTCTTC	CASTYYPGGPSGEQFF
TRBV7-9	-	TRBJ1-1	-	TGTGCCAGCAGCATCAGTAGCGATAACACTGAAGCTTTCTTT	CASSISSDNTEAFF
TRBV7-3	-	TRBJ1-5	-	TGTGCCAGCAGCTTACGAAGGACAGAAACAAATCAGCCCCAGCATTTT	CASSLRRTETNQPQHF
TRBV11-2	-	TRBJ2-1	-	TGTGCCAGCAGCCCTAGCCCCTCCTACAATGAGCAGTTCTTC	CASSPSPSYNEQFF
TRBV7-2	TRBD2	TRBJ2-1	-	TGTGCCAGCAGCCCGCCCGGGACTAGCAGTGCCAATGAGCAGTTCTTC	CASSPPGTSSANEQFF
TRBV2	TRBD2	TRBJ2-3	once	TGTGCCAGCAGTGAATTGGCGGGAGCAACAGATACGCAGTATTTT	CASSELAGATDTQYF
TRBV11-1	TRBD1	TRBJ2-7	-	TGTGCCAGCAGCCCTACCCCGGACAGGGGGCGTTACGAGCAGTACTTC	CASSPTPDRGRYEQYF
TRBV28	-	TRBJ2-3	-	TGTGCCAGCAGCATCACAGATACGCAGTATTTT	CASSITDTQYF
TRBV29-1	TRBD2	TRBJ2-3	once	TGCAGCCACTCCGGGGGAGGGGACTGGGATACGCAGTATTTT	CSHSGGGDWDTQYF
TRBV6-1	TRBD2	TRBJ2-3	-	TGTGCCAGCAGTCCGGGACTAGCTAGCACAGATACGCAGTATTTT	CASSPGLASTDTQYF